This T cell receptor (beta chain) is from a study of blood T cell repertoires in COVID-19. Overall study: Material from acute and convalescent COVID-19 was sourced from the United States, Italy and Spain. Sample material is recorded as cDNA or gDNA derived from T cells, B-cell-depleted T cells, or PBMCs.

The trim removed 6 bases at V and 6 bases at J, leaving 12 bases unmatched. Looked up from germline, CDR1 is MNHEY and CDR2 is SVGAGI. This CDR3 has 15 residues. How the authors handled the data: The authors estimated nucleated cell counts from reference gene primer amplification. Data came from immunoSEQ multiplex PCR; TCRdb stores just in-frame clones and leaves some out. The V and J calls and the clone size are those of that table, but D and trimming were determined from the DNA. The sample includes some 170,000 clones, 81% of them seen just once. This clone has only one observation. The receptor was isolated from a man aged 60 to 69 with active or convalescent COVID-19. What was sequenced was peripheral blood. The J gene is TRBJ2-7, the V gene TRBV6-5; 9 nucleotides agree with TRBD2. The CDR3 spells CASRLAGEPPPEQYF. The CDR3 DNA sequence: TGTGCCAGCAGATTAGCGGGGGAGCCCCCTCCCGAGCAGTACTTC.